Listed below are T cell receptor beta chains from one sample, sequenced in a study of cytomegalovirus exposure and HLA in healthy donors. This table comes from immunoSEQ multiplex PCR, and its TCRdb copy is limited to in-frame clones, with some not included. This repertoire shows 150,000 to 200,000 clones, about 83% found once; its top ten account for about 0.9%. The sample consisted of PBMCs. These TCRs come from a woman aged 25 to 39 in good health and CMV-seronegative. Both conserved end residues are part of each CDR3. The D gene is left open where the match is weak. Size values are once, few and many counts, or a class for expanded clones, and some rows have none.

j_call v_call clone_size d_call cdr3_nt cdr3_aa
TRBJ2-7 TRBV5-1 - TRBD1 TGCGCCAGCACGACAGGGACGGCCGTGGAGCAGTACTTC CASTTGTAVEQYF
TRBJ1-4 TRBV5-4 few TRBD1 TGTGCCAGCAGCTTCCAGGGGGTTGGAGAAAAACTGTTTTTT CASSFQGVGEKLFF
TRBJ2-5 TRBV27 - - TGTGCCAGCAGTTTATTCCGCGGGGGCGTGGAGACCCAGTACTTC CASSLFRGGVETQYF
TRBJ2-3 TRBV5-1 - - TGCGCCAGCAGCCTTACCGGGGATACGCAGTATTTT CASSLTGDTQYF
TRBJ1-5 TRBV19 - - TGTGCCAGTAGTGGTCCGCTGTATCGGGGCAATCAGCCCCAGCATTTT CASSGPLYRGNQPQHF
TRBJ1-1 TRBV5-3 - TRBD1 TGTGCCACCGGACAGGGGGCGATTTCGAACACTGAAGCTTTCTTT CATGQGAISNTEAFF
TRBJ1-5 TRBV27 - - TGTGCTTCACGTGCAGTCCCCAATCAGCCCCAGCATTTT CASRAVPNQPQHF
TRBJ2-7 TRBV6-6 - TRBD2 TGTGCCAGCACCCCGGGGGGTCTTTCCGAGCAGTACTTC CASTPGGLSEQYF
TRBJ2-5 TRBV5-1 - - TGCGCCAGCAGCTTGGGTCCTTTGGAGAGCCAGTACTTC CASSLGPLESQYF
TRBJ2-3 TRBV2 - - TGTGCCTGTTCTGGGCGGGCCACAGATACGCAGTATTTT CACSGRATDTQYF
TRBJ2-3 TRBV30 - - TGTGCCTGGACGCCCGGGACTGAACATACGCAGTATTTT CAWTPGTEHTQYF
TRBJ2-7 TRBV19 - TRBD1 TGTGCCAGTAGTAAGGGACAGTCCTACGAGCAGTACTTC CASSKGQSYEQYF
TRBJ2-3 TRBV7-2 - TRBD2 TGTGCCAGCAGCCTTCCGACTAGCGGGGGGATCTTTACGCAGTATTTT CASSLPTSGGIFTQYF
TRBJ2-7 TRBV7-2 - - TGTGCCAGCAGCTCCCGGACAGCAAACTCCTACGAGCAGTACTTC CASSSRTANSYEQYF
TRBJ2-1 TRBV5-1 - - TGCGCCAGCAGCTTGGGGTCGGGCTCCTACAATGAGCAGTTCTTC CASSLGSGSYNEQFF
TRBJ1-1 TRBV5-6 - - TGTGCCAGCAGCATCCTTGTGAACGTCAGGAACACTGAAGCTTTCTTT CASSILVNVRNTEAFF
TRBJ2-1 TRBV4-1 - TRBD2 TGCGCCAGCAGCCAAACCGGACTAGCGGGAGGGCGGCTCTTC CASSQTGLAGGRLF
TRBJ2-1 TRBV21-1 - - TGTGCCAGCAGCAAATTCTGGAGCCTCGTCAATGAGCAGTTCTTC CASSKFWSLVNEQFF
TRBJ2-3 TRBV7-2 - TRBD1 TGTGCCAGCAGCTTATGGGGGTTAGGGACAGGGGCGACAGATACGCAGTATTTT CASSLWGLGTGATDTQYF
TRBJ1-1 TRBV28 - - TGTGCCAGCAGCTTTCCACAGCCTGAAGCTTTCTTT CASSFPQPEAFF
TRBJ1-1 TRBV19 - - TGTGCCAGTAGTAGACACCAGGGTAGTTGGACTGAAGCTTTCTTT CASSRHQGSWTEAFF
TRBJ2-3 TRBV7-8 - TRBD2 TGTGCCAGCAGCTTAGGTCTAGCGGGGAGCACAGATACGCAGTATTTT CASSLGLAGSTDTQYF
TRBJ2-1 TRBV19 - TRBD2 TGTGCCAGTAGTATCCTAGCGGGGGATTCAAATGAGCAGTTCTTC CASSILAGDSNEQFF
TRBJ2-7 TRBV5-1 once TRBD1 TGCGCCAGCAGCTTGGACAGGGGCTCCTACGAGCAGTACTTC CASSLDRGSYEQYF
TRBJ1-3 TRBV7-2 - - TGTGCCAGCAGTTTCAGGGGCTACTCTGGAAACACCATATATTTT CASSFRGYSGNTIYF
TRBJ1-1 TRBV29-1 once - TGCAGCGTTGGGGGCAGGGTGGGGACTGAAGCTTTCTTT CSVGGRVGTEAFF
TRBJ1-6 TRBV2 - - TGTGCCAGCAGGGGGAGGGGTAATTCACCCCTCCACTTT CASRGRGNSPLHF
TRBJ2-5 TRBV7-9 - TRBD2 TGTGCCAGCAGAGATACCGGGACTAGCGGGACAGAGACCCAGTACTTC CASRDTGTSGTETQYF
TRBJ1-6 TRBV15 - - TGTGCCACCAGCAGACCCAGGCATTCACCCCTCCACTTT CATSRPRHSPLHF
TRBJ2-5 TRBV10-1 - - TGCGCCAGCAGTGAGTCAGGCAGAGGGATCCAGTACTTC CASSESGRGIQYF
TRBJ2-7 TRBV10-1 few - TGCGCCAGCAGTGGCCCCGCTCGGACTCCAAGCTCCTACGAGCAGTACTTC CASSGPARTPSSYEQYF
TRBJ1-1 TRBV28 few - TGTGCCAGCAGACTAGGGGGGGTAGTGAACACTGAAGCTTTCTTT CASRLGGVVNTEAFF
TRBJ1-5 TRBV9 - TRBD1 TGTGCCAGCAGCCGGACAGGGTTCAATCAGCCCCAGCATTTT CASSRTGFNQPQHF
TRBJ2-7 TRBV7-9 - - TGTGCCAGCAGCCTAAGGGACAACTACGAGCAGTACTTC CASSLRDNYEQYF
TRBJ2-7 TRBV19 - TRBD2 TGTGCCAGTAGTATGAGGAGTAGCGGGAGCCTTTGGGAGCAGTACTTC CASSMRSSGSLWEQYF
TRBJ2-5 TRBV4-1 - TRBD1 TGCGCCAGCAGCCAGACACAGGGGGTGGAGACCCAGTACTTC CASSQTQGVETQYF
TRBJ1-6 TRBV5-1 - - TGCGCCAGCAGCTCAACCACGGGGGGAAATTCACCCCTCCACTTT CASSSTTGGNSPLHF
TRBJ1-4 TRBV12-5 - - TGTGCTAGTGGTGGGGGCTTCAATCCTGGCGAAAAACTGTCTTTT CASGGGFNPGEKLSF
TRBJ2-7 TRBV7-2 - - TGTGCCAGCAGCCGAACACCCTACGAGCAGTACTTC CASSRTPYEQYF
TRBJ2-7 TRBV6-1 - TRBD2 TGTGCCAGCAGTGAAATAGCGGGTGCCAGCCCCTACGAGCAGTACTTC CASSEIAGASPYEQYF
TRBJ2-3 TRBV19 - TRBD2 TGTGCCAGTAGTATAGGGGCTAGCGGGCCGGGGGATACGCAGTATTTT CASSIGASGPGDTQYF
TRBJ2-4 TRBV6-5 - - TGTGCCAGCAGTTACCGCGACATTCAGTACTTC CASSYRDIQYF
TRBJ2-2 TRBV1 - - TGCACCAGCAGCCAACCCACCTCTGGGGGGGGGTACACCGGGGAGCTGTTTTTT CTSSQPTSGGGYTGELFF